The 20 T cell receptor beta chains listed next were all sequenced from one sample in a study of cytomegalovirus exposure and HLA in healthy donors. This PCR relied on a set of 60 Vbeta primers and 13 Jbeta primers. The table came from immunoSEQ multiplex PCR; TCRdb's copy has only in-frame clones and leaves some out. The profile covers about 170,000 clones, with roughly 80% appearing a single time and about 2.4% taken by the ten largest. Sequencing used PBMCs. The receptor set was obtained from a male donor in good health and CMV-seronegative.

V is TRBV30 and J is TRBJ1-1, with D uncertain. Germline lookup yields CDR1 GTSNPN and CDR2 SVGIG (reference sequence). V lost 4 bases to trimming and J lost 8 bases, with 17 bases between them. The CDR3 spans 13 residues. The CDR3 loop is CAWMRMTSLEAFF. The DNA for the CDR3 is TGTGCCTGGATGCGCATGACATCTTTAGAAGCTTTCTTT.

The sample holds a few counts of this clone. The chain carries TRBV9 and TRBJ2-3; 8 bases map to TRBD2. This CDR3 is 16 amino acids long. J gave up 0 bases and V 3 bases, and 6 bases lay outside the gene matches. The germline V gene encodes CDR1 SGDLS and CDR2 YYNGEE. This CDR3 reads CASSAGGASSTDTQYF. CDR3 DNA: TGTGCCAGCAGCGCGGGGGGGGCCTCTAGCACAGATACGCAGTATTTT.

The chain's CDR3 is CAWRKDSYGYTF. DNA for the CDR3: TGTGCCTGGAGGAAGGACAGCTATGGCTACACCTTC. The chain carries TRBV30 and TRBJ1-2, with a weak D call TRBD1 (6 bases). Trimming stripped 3 bases from V and 4 bases from J, with 9 bases between. Germline V gives CDR1 GTSNPN, CDR2 SVGIG (reference sequence). CDR3 length: 12 residues.

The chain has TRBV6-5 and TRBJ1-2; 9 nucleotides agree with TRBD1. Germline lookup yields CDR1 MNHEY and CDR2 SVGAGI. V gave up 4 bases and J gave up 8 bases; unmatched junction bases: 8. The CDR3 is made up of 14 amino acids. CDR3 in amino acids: CASSFDGTGSGYTF. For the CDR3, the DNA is TGTGCCAGCAGTTTCGACGGGACAGGGAGCGGCTACACCTTC.

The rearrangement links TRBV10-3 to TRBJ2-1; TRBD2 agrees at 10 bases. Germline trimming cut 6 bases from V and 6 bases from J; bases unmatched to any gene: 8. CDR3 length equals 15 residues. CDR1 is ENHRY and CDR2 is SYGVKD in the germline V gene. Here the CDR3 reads CAISSGLARTNEQFF. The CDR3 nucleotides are TGTGCCATCAGCTCGGGACTAGCGAGAACCAATGAGCAGTTCTTC.

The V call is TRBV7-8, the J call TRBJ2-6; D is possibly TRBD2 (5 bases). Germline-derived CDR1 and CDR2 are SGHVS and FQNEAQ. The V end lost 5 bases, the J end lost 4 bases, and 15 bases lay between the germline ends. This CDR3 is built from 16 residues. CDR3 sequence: CASSTRADRGANVLTF. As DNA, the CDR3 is TGTGCCAGCAGCACGAGGGCAGACCGGGGGGCCAACGTCCTGACTTTC.

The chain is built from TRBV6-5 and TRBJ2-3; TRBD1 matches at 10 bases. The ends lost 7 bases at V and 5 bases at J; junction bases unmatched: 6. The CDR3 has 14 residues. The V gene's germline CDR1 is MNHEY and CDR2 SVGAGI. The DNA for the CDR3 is TGTGCCAGCACCGGGGACAGGGGAGGAGATACGCAGTATTTT. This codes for CASTGDRGGDTQYF.

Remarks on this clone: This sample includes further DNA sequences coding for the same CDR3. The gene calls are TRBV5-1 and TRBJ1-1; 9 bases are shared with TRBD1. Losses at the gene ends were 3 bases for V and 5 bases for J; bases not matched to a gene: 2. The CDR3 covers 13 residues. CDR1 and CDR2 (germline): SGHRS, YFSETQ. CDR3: CASSSTGGTEAFF. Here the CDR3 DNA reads TGCGCCAGCAGCTCGACAGGGGGAACTGAAGCTTTCTTT.

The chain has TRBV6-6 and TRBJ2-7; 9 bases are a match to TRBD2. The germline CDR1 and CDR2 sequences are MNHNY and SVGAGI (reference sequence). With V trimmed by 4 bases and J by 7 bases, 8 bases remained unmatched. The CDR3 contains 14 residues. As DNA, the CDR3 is TGTGCCAGCAGTTGGGCTAGCGGGATGGGGGAGCAGTACTTC. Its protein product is CASSWASGMGEQYF.

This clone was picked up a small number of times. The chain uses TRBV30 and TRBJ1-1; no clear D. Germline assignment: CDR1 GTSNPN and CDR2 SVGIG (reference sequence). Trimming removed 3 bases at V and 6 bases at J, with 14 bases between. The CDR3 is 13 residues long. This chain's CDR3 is CAWRYSHAAEAFF. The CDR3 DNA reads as TGTGCCTGGAGATATAGTCACGCCGCTGAAGCTTTCTTT.

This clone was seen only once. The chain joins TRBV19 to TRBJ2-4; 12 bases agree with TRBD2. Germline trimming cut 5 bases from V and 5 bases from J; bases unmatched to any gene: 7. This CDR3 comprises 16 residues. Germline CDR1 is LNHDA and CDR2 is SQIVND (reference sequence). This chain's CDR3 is CASSSSGRGIENIQYF. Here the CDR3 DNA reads TGTGCCAGTAGTTCTAGCGGGAGGGGTATCGAAAACATTCAGTACTTC.

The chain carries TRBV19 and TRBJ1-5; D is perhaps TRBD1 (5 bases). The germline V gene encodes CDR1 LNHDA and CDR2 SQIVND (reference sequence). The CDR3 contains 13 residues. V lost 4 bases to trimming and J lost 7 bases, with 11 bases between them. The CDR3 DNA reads TGTGCCAGTAGTACTCTTCCAGGGCAGCCCCAGCATTTT. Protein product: CASSTLPGQPQHF.

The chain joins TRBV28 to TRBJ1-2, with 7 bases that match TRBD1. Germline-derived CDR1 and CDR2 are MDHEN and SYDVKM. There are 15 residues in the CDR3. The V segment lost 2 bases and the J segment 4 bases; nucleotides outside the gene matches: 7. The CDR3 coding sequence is TGTGCCAGCAGTTTAGACGGGACAGCACCCTATGGCTACACCTTC. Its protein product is CASSLDGTAPYGYTF.

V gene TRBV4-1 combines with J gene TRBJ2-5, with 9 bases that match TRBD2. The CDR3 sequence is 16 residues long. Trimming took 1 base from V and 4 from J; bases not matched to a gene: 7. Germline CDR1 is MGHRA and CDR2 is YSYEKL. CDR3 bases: TGCGCCAGCAGCCAAGTTCATGCGGGAGGGGGAGAGACCCAGTACTTC. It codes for CASSQVHAGGGETQYF.

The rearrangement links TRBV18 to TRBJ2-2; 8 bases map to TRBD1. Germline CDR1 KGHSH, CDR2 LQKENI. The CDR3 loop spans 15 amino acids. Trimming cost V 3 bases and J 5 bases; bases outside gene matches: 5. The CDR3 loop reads CASSPDRVVTGELFF. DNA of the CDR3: TGTGCCAGCTCACCGGACAGGGTCGTTACCGGGGAGCTGTTTTTT.

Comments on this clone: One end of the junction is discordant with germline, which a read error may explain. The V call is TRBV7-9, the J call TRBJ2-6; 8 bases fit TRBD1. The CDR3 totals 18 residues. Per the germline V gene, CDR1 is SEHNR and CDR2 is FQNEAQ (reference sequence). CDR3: CSSSPQGTGRSGANVLTF. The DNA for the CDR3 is TGTTCCAGCAGCCCCCAGGGGACAGGTAGATCTGGGGCCAACGTCCTGACTTTC.

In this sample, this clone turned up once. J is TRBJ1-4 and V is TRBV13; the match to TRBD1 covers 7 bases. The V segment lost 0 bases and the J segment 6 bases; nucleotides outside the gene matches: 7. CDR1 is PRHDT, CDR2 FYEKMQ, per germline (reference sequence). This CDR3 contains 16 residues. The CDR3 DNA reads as TGTGCCAGCAGCTTAGGCCGCGACAGGGTGTATGAAAAACTGTTTTTT. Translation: CASSLGRDRVYEKLFF.

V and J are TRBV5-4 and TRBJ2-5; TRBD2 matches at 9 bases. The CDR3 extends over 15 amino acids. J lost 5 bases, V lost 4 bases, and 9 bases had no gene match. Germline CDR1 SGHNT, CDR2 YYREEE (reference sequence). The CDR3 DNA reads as TGTGCCAGCAGCGTCCCACTAAGCGGGAGGGAGACCCAGTACTTC. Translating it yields CASSVPLSGRETQYF.

In DNA form, the CDR3 reads TGTGCCAGCAGCTTGGCGGGTAGACCCTCGATATCAGATACGCAGTATTTT. Its protein is CASSLAGRPSISDTQYF. The chain has TRBV5-4 and TRBJ2-3; D uncertain. Germline lookup yields CDR1 SGHNT and CDR2 YYREEE (reference sequence). The CDR3 extends over 17 amino acids. Trimming stripped 0 bases from V and 4 bases from J, with 18 bases between.

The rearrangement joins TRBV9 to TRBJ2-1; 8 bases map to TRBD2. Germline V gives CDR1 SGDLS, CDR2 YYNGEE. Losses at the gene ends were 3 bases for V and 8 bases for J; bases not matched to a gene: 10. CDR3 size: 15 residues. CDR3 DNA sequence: TGTGCCAGCAGCGGGACTAGCCTTTCTATCCATGAGCAGTTCTTC. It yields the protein CASSGTSLSIHEQFF.